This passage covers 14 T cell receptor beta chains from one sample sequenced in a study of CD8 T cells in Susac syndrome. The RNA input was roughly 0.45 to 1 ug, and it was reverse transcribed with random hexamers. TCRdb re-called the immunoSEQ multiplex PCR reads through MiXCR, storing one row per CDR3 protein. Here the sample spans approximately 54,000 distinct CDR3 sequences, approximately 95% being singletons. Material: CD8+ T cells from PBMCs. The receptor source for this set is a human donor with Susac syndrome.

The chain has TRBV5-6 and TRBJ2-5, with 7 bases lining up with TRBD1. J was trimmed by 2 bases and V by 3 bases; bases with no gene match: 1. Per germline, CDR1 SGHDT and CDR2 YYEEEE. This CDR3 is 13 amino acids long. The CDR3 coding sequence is TGTGCCAGCAGCTGGACAGGTCAAGAGACCCAGTACTTC. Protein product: CASSWTGQETQYF.

CDR3 coding DNA: TGTGCCAGTAGTACCCGACCGCTTGAGGTGACAGATACGCAGTATTTT. As protein: CASSTRPLEVTDTQYF. The chain uses TRBV19 and TRBJ2-3; the D is unclear. The CDR3 length is 16 residues. Per germline, CDR1 LNHDA and CDR2 SQIVND (reference sequence). Trimming took 4 bases from V and 3 from J, leaving 17 bases between them.

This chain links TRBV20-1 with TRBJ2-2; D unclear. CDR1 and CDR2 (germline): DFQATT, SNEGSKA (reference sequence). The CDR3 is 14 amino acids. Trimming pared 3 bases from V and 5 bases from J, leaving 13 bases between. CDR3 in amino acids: CSARDREWTGELFF. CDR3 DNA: TGCAGTGCTAGGGATAGGGAATGGACCGGGGAGCTGTTTTTT.

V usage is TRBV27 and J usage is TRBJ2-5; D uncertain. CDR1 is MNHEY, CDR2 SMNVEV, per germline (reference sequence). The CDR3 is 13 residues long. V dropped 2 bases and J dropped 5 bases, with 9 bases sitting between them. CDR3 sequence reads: CASSLVLGETQYF. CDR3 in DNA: TGTGCCAGCAGTTTAGTTTTAGGGGAGACCCAGTACTTC.

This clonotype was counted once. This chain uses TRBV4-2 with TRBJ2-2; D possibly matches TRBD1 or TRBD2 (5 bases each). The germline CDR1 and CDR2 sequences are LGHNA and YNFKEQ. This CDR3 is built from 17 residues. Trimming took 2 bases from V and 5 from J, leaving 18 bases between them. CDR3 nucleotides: TGTGCCAGCAGCCAACCCTCGGGACGCGTCTTTACCGGGGAGCTGTTTTTT. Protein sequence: CASSQPSGRVFTGELFF.

The CDR3 here is CASSDGQGALYEQYF. Written as DNA, the CDR3 is TGTGCCAGCAGTGATGGACAGGGGGCCCTCTACGAGCAGTACTTC. The rearrangement links TRBV5-5 to TRBJ2-7, with TRBD1 matching over 11 bases. V lost 5 bases and J lost 3; bases outside the gene matches: 7. CDR1 and CDR2 from the germline V gene are SGHKS and YYEKEE (reference sequence). The CDR3 extends over 15 amino acids.

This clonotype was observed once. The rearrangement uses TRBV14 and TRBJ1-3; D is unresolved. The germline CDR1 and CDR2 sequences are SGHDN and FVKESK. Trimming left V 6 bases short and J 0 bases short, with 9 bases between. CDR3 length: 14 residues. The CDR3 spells CASSHEYSGNTIYF. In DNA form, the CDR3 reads TGTGCCAGCAGTCACGAATACTCTGGAAACACCATATATTTT.

CDR3 coding DNA: TGTGCCAGCAGCTTAACCGTTCAAGGGGCGAGGCAGTTCTTC. It yields the protein CASSLTVQGARQFF. V usage is TRBV7-9 and J usage is TRBJ2-1; perhaps TRBD1 as D (5 bases). CDR3 size: 14 residues. The V and J ends lost 2 bases and 12 bases respectively, with 17 bases between them. In germline, CDR1 is SEHNR, CDR2 FQNEAQ (reference sequence).

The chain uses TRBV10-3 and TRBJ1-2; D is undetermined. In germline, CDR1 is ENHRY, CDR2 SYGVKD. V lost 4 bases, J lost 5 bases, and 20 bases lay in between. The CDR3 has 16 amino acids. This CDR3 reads CAISVRSRELWYGYTF. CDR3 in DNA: TGTGCCATCAGTGTTCGGTCCAGAGAGCTTTGGTATGGCTACACCTTC.

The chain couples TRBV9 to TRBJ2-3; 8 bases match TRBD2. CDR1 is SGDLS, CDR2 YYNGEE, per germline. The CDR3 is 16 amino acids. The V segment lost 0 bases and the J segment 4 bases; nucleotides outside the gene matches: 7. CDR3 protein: CASSVEAGGGSDTQYF. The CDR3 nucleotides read TGTGCCAGCAGCGTAGAGGCGGGGGGCGGATCAGATACGCAGTATTTT.

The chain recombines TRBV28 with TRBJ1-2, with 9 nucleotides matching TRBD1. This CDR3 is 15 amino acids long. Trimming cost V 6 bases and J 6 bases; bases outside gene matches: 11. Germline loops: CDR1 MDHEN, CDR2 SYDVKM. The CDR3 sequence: CASRPPGTGKDGYTF. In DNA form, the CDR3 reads TGTGCCAGCAGGCCTCCCGGGACAGGGAAAGATGGCTACACCTTC.

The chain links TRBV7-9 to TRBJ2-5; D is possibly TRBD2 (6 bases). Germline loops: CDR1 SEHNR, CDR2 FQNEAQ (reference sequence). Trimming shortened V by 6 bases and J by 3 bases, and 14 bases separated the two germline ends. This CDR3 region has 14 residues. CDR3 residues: CASRLASAKETQYF. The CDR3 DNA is TGTGCCAGCAGACTAGCATCCGCAAAAGAGACCCAGTACTTC.

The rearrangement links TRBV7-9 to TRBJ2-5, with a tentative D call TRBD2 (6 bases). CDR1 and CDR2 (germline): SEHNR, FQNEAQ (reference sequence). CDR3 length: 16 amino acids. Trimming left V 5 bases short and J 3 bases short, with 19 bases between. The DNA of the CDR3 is TGTGCCAGCAGCACGACCCAAGGAGCGGGCGAAGAGACCCAGTACTTC. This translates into CASSTTQGAGEETQYF.

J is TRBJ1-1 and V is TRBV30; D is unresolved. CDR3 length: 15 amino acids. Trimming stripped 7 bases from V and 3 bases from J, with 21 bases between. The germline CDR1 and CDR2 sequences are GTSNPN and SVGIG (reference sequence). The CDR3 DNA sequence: TGTGCCTTCCTGGGGTCCCAAATCGAGGACACTGAAGCTTTCTTT. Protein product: CAFLGSQIEDTEAFF.